This TCR beta chain was profiled in a study of T cell changes during pregnancy in multiple sclerosis. A single count supports this clone. V was pared by 0 bases and J by 0 bases, with 12 bases between. Germline assignment: CDR1 LNHDA and CDR2 SQIVND (reference sequence). The CDR3 is made up of 17 amino acids. Repertoires were generated with immunoSEQ multiplex PCR, while TCRdb's copy carries only in-frame clones and drops some. The table shows tens of thousands of clones, with around 90% occurring only once. The sequencing here drew on CD4+ T cells from peripheral blood mononuclear cells, taken in the first trimester of pregnancy. This sequence originates from a female donor in good health, enrolled as a control in a pregnancy study. This chain joins TRBV19 and TRBJ1-3; D is undetermined. The CDR3 DNA reads TGTGCCAGTAGTATAGACCGGGTCCTCAGCTCTGGAAACACCATATATTTT. It specifies CASSIDRVLSSGNTIYF.